This TCR beta chain was identified in a study of regulatory T cells in long-lasting Graves disease. The CDR3 is 18 residues long. V lost 6 bases, J lost 0 bases, and 8 bases stayed unmatched. Germline V gene lookup returns CDR1 MDHEN and CDR2 SYDVKM. The time point denotes: newly diagnosed GD, antithyroid drugs for less than 3 months. The TCR library was made from RNA extracted from PBMCs. Construction of TCR beta libraries relied on iRepertoire HTBI primers and on Arm-PCR targeting CDR3 regions. Each CDR3 protein is one row after TCRdb ran MiXCR on the multiplex PCR reads. The data show 400,000 to 550,000 distinct CDR3 sequences, approximately 16% seen once. This clonotype showed up many times. This same sample was also taken into another study, of T cells in Graves' hyperthyroidism and ophthalmopathy.

This TCR was sampled from a woman in her late teens or twenties with Graves disease. V is TRBV28 and J is TRBJ2-4; TRBD2 matches at 13 bases. Sequences were derived from peripheral blood mononuclear cells (PBMCs), sampled at new diagnosis, from a patient treated with antithyroid drugs. CDR3 residues: CASRGTSGAPLAKNIQYF. The CDR3 DNA reads as TGTGCCAGCAGAGGGACTAGCGGGGCCCCCCTAGCCAAAAACATTCAGTACTTC.